This TCR beta chain was sequenced for a study of blood T cell repertoires in COVID-19. Across the study: COVID-19 samples collected from the United States, Italy and Spain covered acute and convalescent phases. From T cells, B-cell-depleted T cells, or PBMCs came the material, which was cDNA or gDNA.

In the study's own analysis: Cell counts per sample came from amplifying reference gene primers. The method was immunoSEQ multiplex PCR; TCRdb's version includes in-frame clones alone and lacks a portion of them. V and J calls and clone size follow that table, whereas D and trimming were derived from the DNA. Of more than 25,000 clones listed, roughly 84% are singletons. This clone was seen a single time. V lost 2 bases to trimming and J lost 0 bases, with 9 bases between them. This CDR3 has 15 amino acids. Per the germline V gene, CDR1 is LGHNT and CDR2 is FRNRAP. Sequencing was done on a sample of peripheral blood. The receptor's source is a human donor in a cohort sampled during active COVID-19. The rearrangement links TRBV12-5 to TRBJ2-3, with a tentative D call TRBD2 (5 bases). CDR3 loop: CASGLSGASTDTQYF. As DNA, the CDR3 is TGTGCTAGTGGTTTGAGCGGTGCTAGCACAGATACGCAGTATTTT.